This is a list of T cell receptor beta chains from one sample in a study of T cells in Graves' hyperthyroidism and ophthalmopathy. TCRdb used MiXCR to reprocess the multiplex PCR reads, holding one entry per CDR3 protein. The table shows nearly 750,000 distinct CDR3 sequences, with just over 35% occurring only once. The sample was blood. These receptors originate from a middle-aged woman with Graves' hyperthyroidism. Both conserved end residues are part of each CDR3. The D gene is left open where the match is weak. Rows may omit the clone size; those that give it use once, few, many or a size class.

CDR3,DNA,J,size,length,D,V
CASSAGDTGNTIYF,TGTGCCAGCTCGGCAGGGGACACTGGAAACACCATATATTTT,TRBJ1-3,many,14,NA,TRBV12-3/TRBV12-4
CATSDSSTRGRIYGYTF,TGTGCCACCAGTGATTCCTCAACCCGGGGACGGATCTATGGCTACACCTTC,TRBJ1-2,NA,17,NA,TRBV24-1
CASSHPGTGVAFF,TGTGCCAGCAGCCACCCCGGGACAGGGGTAGCTTTCTTT,TRBJ1-1,NA,13,TRBD1,TRBV2
CASSFRLGTGEGEAFF,TGTGCCAGCAGTTTTAGACTCGGGACAGGGGAGGGTGAAGCTTTCTTT,TRBJ1-1,NA,16,TRBD1,TRBV12-3/TRBV12-4
CASSLNPHGQRTAYGYTF,TGTGCCAGCAGTTTAAACCCGCATGGACAACGGACGGCATATGGCTACACCTTC,TRBJ1-2,few,18,NA,TRBV12-3/TRBV12-4
CASSPPAGGANVLTF,TGTGCCAGCTCACCACCGGCTGGAGGGGCCAACGTCCTGACTTTC,TRBJ2-6,NA,15,NA,TRBV9
CASTPRGGEAYF,TGTGCCAGTACTCCCCGTGGGGGCGAAGCGTACTTC,TRBJ2-7,NA,12,NA,TRBV19
CASSARGSGANVLTF,TGTGCCAGCAGCGCAAGGGGCTCTGGGGCCAACGTCCTGACTTTC,TRBJ2-6,many,15,NA,TRBV7-6
CASSFDIGSGGVWETQYF,TGTGCCAGCAGCTTCGATATCGGTAGCGGGGGCGTTTGGGAGACCCAGTACTTC,TRBJ2-5,once,18,TRBD2,TRBV7-2
CASSVERGGNTIYF,TGTGCCAGCAGCGTTGAGCGGGGAGGAAACACCATATATTTT,TRBJ1-3,once,14,NA,TRBV9
CASSGPGGTETQYF,TGTGCCAGCAGCGGGCCAGGGGGGACGGAGACCCAGTACTTC,TRBJ2-5,NA,14,NA,TRBV7-9
CATQIGLSGNTIYF,TGTGCTACACAGATCGGGCTCTCTGGAAACACCATATATTTT,TRBJ1-3,NA,14,NA,TRBV6-6
CSWDRATYEQYF,TGCAGCTGGGACAGGGCTACCTACGAGCAGTACTTC,TRBJ2-7,NA,12,TRBD1,TRBV29-1
CSVVLQAGTEAFF,TGCAGCGTTGTACTACAGGCTGGCACTGAAGCTTTCTTT,TRBJ1-1,NA,13,NA,TRBV29-1
CSAKGEFPGELFF,TGCAGTGCTAAGGGGGAATTCCCCGGGGAGCTGTTTTTT,TRBJ2-2,few,13,NA,TRBV20-1
CASSYGPAQPQHF,TGTGCCAGCAGTTACGGTCCGGCTCAGCCCCAGCATTTT,TRBJ1-5,few,13,NA,TRBV6-2/TRBV6-3
CASTPGGNNSPLHF,TGTGCCAGCACCCCAGGGGGCAATAATTCACCCCTCCACTTT,TRBJ1-6,NA,14,TRBD1,TRBV6-6
CASRHRGHEGYTF,TGTGCCAGTAGGCACAGGGGGCACGAGGGCTACACCTTC,TRBJ1-2,many,13,TRBD1,TRBV19
CASSPSWDNEQFF,TGTGCCAGCAGTCCTAGCTGGGACAATGAGCAGTTCTTC,TRBJ2-1,few,13,NA,TRBV2
CSARDLRGGGRQETQYF,TGCAGTGCTAGAGATTTGAGGGGAGGGGGGCGCCAAGAGACCCAGTACTTC,TRBJ2-5,NA,17,NA,TRBV20-1